Shown below are 13 T cell receptor beta chains from a single sample sequenced in a study of blood T cells in healthy people across ages. The use of a sample-barcoded 5' primer and a J-beta primer mix characterized a second PCR of roughly 7 to 11 cycles. One entry per CDR3 protein, called by TCRdb with MiXCR from the 5' RACE reads. The table shows around 800,000 distinct CDR3 sequences, with about a quarter occurring only once. Separately, the same data were catalogued under a study of T cells of mothers and their children.

The sequencing sample was made of blood. These receptors were collected from a boy younger than 18 in good health.

This clonotype showed up just a few times. The V and J genes are TRBV29-1 and TRBJ2-5; 16 bases fit TRBD2. CDR1 is SQVTM, CDR2 ANQGSEA, per germline. V was pared by 0 bases and J by 5 bases, with 18 bases of the junction left unmatched. The CDR3 sequence is 21 residues long. CDR3 sequence: CSVEDYPLEGLAGGTWETQYF. DNA for the CDR3: TGCAGCGTTGAAGATTACCCTTTGGAGGGACTAGCGGGGGGGACGTGGGAGACCCAGTACTTC.

The chain uses TRBV3-1 and TRBJ2-5, with D perhaps TRBD1 (6 bases). The closer fit of TRBJ2-1 to the DNA end suggests the J call may be wrong. Germline CDR1 LGHDT, CDR2 YNNKEL (reference sequence). There are 12 residues in the CDR3. The CDR3 sequence: CASSPTGPEQFF. CDR3 nucleotide sequence: TGTGCCAGCAGCCCCACAGGGCCTGAGCAGTTCTTC.

This rearrangement joins TRBV9 to TRBJ1-1; the D gene is possibly TRBD1 (5 bases). With 2 bases removed from V and 3 bases from J, the gap between germline ends came to 20 bases. Per germline, CDR1 SGDLS and CDR2 YYNGEE. The CDR3 has 17 residues. CDR3 bases: TGTGCCAGCAGCGTTGCCCCGCGACTGGGAGGGGACACTGAAGCTTTCTTT. Its translation is CASSVAPRLGGDTEAFF.

This clonotype has more than one count but fewer than ten. This rearrangement joins TRBV6-1 to TRBJ2-3; D uncertain. Germline CDR1 and CDR2: MNHNS and SASEGT. V was clipped by 6 bases and J by 1 base, with 23 bases between them. The CDR3 spans 18 residues. The CDR3 nucleotides read TGTGCCAGCAGCCGATACCTCCCGTCCGTTTCCCGCACAGATACGCAGTATTTT. It specifies CASSRYLPSVSRTDTQYF.

In its sample, this clonotype was seen a few times. Relative to the germline gene, one junction end is altered; a read error may explain this. The genes are TRBV25-1 and TRBJ2-5; D possibly matches TRBD1 or TRBD2 (5 bases each). There are 11 residues in the CDR3. Germline V gene data show CDR1 as MGHDK and CDR2 as SYGVNS. The CDR3 region has the DNA TGTGCCAGCAGTGAGGGACGGTGGCGGGACTTC. Its translation is CASSEGRWRDF.

This chain connects TRBV6-6 to TRBJ2-1; unclear D gene. The J call is doubtful: the DNA matches TRBJ2-7 better. The CDR3 loop spans 14 amino acids. The germline V gene encodes CDR1 MNHNY and CDR2 SVGAGI (reference sequence). This CDR3 is CASSGTLHLYEQYF. For the CDR3, the DNA is TGTGCCAGCAGTGGTACCCTCCATCTCTACGAGCAGTACTTC.

This clonotype occurred a few times. V is TRBV20-1 and J is TRBJ2-7; D unresolved. There are 13 residues in the CDR3. V was clipped by 1 base and J by 0 bases, with 7 bases between them. Germline V lookup: CDR1 DFQATT, CDR2 SNEGSKA (reference sequence). CDR3: CSARGDTSYEQYF. DNA for the CDR3: TGCAGTGCTAGAGGTGACACCTCCTACGAGCAGTACTTC.

The chain combines TRBV29-1 with TRBJ1-4; 9 nucleotides agree with TRBD1. The CDR3 loop spans 13 amino acids. V was pared by 7 bases and J by 8 bases, with 8 bases of the junction left unmatched. Looked up from germline, CDR1 is SQVTM and CDR2 is ANQGSEA. The CDR3 loop is CSATTGGKEKLFF. The CDR3 DNA is TGCAGCGCTACCACAGGGGGCAAGGAAAAACTGTTTTTT.

J is TRBJ2-3 and V is TRBV27; D uncertain. Germline V gene sequence: CDR1 MNHEY, CDR2 SMNVEV (reference sequence). The CDR3 is 18 amino acids. With 8 bases removed from V and 1 base from J, the gap between germline ends came to 25 bases. The CDR3 spells CASSLLVRASSGTDTQYF. The CDR3 region has the DNA TGTGCCAGCTCCCTATTAGTACGAGCGAGCTCGGGCACAGATACGCAGTATTTT.

Only a few counts were recorded for this clonotype. The genes are TRBV20-1 and TRBJ1-1, with 9 bases aligning to TRBD1. Germline V CDR1 and CDR2: DFQATT, SNEGSKA (reference sequence). Trimming took 0 bases from V and 5 from J; bases not matched to a gene: 4. The CDR3 contains 14 residues. The CDR3: CSARDDRGITEAFF. In nucleotides, the CDR3 is TGCAGTGCTAGAGATGACAGGGGGATTACTGAAGCTTTCTTT.

The sample holds a few counts of this clonotype. The chain carries TRBV5-4 and TRBJ2-5, with D perhaps being TRBD1 or TRBD2 (5 bases each). The CDR3 is made up of 13 amino acids. Trimming left V 2 bases short and J 5 bases short, with 10 bases between. Looked up from germline, CDR1 is SGHNT and CDR2 is YYREEE (reference sequence). The CDR3 is CASSFFREETQYF. The CDR3 DNA follows: TGTGCCAGCAGCTTTTTCAGGGAGGAGACCCAGTACTTC.

The genes are TRBV24-1 and TRBJ2-1; 13 positions agree with TRBD2. The germline V gene encodes CDR1 KGHDR and CDR2 SFDVKD. J gave up 7 bases and V 3 bases, and 5 bases lay outside the gene matches. The CDR3 length is 16 residues. The CDR3 is CATSDGLAGVVNEQFF. Here the CDR3 DNA reads TGTGCCACCAGTGATGGACTAGCGGGAGTAGTAAATGAGCAGTTCTTC.

This clonotype came up a few times. The chain has TRBV20-1 and TRBJ1-5; D gene uncertain. CDR3 length: 13 amino acids. V lost 2 bases and J lost 4, with 9 bases in between. CDR1 and CDR2 (germline): DFQATT, SNEGSKA (reference sequence). CDR3 DNA sequence: TGCAGTGCTAGACACCCCAATAATCAGCCCCAGCATTTT. It translates to CSARHPNNQPQHF.